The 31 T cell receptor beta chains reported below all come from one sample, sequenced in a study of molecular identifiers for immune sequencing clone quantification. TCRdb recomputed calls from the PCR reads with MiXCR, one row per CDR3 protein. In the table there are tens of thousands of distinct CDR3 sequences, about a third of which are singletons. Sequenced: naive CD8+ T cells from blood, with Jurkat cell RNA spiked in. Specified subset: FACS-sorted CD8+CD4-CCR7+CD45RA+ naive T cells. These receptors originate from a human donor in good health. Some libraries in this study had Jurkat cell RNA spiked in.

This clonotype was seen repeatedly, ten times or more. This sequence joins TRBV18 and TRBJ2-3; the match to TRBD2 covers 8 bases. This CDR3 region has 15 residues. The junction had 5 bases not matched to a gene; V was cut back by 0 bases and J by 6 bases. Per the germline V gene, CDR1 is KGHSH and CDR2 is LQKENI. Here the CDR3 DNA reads TGTGCCAGCTCACCACCGAGCGGGAGTTCCGATACGCAGTATTTT. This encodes CASSPPSGSSDTQYF.

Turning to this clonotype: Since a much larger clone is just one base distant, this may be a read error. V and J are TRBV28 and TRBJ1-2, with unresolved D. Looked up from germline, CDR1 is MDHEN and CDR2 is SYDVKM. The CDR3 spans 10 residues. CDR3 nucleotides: TGTGCCATTCCCCCCTATGGCTACGCCTTC. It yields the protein CAIPPYGYAF.

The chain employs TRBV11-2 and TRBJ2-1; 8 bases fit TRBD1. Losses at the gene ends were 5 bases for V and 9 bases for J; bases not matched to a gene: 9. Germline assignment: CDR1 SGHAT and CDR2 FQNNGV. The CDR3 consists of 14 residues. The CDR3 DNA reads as TGTGCCAGCAGCCCTGGACAGGGTTTCGGTGAGCAGTTCTTC. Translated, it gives CASSPGQGFGEQFF.

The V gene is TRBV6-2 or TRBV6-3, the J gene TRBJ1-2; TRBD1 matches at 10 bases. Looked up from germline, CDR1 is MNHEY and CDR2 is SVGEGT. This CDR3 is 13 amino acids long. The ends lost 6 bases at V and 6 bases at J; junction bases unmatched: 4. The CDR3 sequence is CASREGTGDGYTF. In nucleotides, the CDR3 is TGTGCCAGCAGAGAAGGGACAGGGGATGGCTACACCTTC.

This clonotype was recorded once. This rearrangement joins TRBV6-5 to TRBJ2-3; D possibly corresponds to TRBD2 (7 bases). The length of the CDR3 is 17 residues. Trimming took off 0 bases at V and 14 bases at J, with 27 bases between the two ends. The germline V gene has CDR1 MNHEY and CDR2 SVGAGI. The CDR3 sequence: CASSYSTGLGYTDSRYF. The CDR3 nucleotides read TGTGCCAGCAGTTACTCGACAGGACTAGGTTACACAGATTCGCGGTATTTT.

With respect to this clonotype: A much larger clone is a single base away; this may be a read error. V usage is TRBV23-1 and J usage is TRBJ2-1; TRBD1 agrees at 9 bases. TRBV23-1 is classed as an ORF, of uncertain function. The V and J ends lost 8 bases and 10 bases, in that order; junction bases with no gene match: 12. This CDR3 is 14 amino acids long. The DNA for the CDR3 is TGCGCCAGCGGCGGGGACAGGGTAGCTCGCGAGCAGTTCTTC. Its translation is CASGGDRVAREQFF.

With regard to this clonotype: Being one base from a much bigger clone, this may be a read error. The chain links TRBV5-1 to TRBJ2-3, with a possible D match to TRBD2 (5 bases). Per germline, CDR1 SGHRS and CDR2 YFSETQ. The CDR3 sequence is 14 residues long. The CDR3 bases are TGCGCCAGCAGCCGAGGACTTGGCACAGATACGCTGTATTTT. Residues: CASSRGLGTDTLYF.

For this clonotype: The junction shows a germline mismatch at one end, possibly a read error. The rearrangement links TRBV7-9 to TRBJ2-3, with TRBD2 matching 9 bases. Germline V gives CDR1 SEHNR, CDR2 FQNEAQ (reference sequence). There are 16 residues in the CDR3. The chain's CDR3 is CTSSLGLAGITDTQYF. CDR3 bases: TGTACCAGCAGCTTAGGGCTAGCGGGGATCACAGATACGCAGTATTTT.

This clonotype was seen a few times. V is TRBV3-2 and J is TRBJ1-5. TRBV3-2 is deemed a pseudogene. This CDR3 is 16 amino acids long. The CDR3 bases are TGTGCCAGCAGCCAAGATAACAGTATCCAAAATCAGCCCCAGCATTTT. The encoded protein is CASSQDNSIQNQPQHF.

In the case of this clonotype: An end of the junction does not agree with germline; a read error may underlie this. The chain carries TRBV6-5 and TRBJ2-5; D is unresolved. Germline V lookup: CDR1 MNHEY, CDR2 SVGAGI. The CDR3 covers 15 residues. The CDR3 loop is CASSYSTLYQETRYF. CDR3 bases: TGTGCCAGCAGTTACTCGACCCTGTACCAAGAGACCCGGTACTTC.

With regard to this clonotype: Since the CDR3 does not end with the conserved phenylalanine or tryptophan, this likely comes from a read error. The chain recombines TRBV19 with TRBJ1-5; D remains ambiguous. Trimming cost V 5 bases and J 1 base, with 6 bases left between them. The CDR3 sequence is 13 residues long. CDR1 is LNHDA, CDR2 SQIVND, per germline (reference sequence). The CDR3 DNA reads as TGTGCCAGTAGTCATAAAAGCAATCAGCCCCAGCATATT. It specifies CASSHKSNQPQHI.

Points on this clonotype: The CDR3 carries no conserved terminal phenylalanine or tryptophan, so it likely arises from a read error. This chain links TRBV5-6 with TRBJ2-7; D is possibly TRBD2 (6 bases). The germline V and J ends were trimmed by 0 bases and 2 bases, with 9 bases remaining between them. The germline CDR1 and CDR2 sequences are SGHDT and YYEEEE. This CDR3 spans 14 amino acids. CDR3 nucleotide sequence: TGTGCCAGCAGCTTGGGACTAGATACCTACGAGCAGTACATC. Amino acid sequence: CASSLGLDTYEQYI.

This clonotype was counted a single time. The CDR3, as DNA: TGCAGCGTTGTCGTCTCGAACACCGGGGAGCTGTTTTTT. Encoded protein: CSVVVSNTGELFF. This chain uses TRBV29-1 with TRBJ2-2; the D is unclear. Per the germline V gene, CDR1 is SQVTM and CDR2 is ANQGSEA. The CDR3 runs 13 residues. Trimming removed 4 bases at V and 0 bases at J, with 6 bases between.

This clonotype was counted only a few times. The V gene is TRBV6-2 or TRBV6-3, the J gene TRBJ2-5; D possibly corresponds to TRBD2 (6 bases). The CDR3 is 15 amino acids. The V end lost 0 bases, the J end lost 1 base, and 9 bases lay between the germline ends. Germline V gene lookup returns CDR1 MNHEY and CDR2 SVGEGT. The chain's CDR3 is CASSYSTGSQETQYF. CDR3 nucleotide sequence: TGTGCCAGCAGTTACTCGACCGGGAGCCAAGAGACCCAGTACTTC.

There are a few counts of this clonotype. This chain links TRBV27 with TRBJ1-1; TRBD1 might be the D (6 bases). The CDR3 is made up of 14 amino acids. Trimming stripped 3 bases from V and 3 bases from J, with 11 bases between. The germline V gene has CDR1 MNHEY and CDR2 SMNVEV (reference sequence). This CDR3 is CASSFAGVDTEAFF. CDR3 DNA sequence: TGTGCCAGCAGTTTTGCAGGGGTCGACACTGAAGCTTTCTTT.

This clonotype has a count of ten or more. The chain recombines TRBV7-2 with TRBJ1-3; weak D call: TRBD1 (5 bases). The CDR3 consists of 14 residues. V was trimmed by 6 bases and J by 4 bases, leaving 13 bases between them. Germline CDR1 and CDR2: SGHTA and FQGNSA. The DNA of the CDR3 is TGTGCCAGCAGTCGGGACGGCTCAGGAAACACCATATATTTT. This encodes CASSRDGSGNTIYF.

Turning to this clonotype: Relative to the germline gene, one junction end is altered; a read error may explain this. CDR3 protein: CASCQWSGAEQYF. CDR3 nucleotides: TGTGCCAGCTGCCAATGGTCAGGGGCCGAGCAGTACTTC. This chain connects TRBV14 to TRBJ2-7, with D tentatively TRBD1 (6 bases). This CDR3 comprises 13 residues. Germline assignment: CDR1 SGHDN and CDR2 FVKESK.

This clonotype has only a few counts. CDR3 region: CASSYSGQGNTDTQYF. CDR3 sequence (DNA): TGTGCCAGCAGTTACTCGGGACAGGGTAACACAGATACGCAGTATTTT. This sequence joins TRBV6-6 and TRBJ2-3; the match to TRBD1 covers 9 bases. V was clipped by 0 bases and J by 2 bases; unmatched bases: 3. CDR1 is MNHNY, CDR2 SVGAGI, per germline (reference sequence). CDR3 length: 16 amino acids.

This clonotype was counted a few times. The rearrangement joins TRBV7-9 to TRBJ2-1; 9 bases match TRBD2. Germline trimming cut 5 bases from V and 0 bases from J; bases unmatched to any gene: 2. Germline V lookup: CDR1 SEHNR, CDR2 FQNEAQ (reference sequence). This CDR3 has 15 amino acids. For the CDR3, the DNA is TGTGCCAGCAGCCTTAGCGGGAGCTCCTACAATGAGCAGTTCTTC. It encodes CASSLSGSSYNEQFF.

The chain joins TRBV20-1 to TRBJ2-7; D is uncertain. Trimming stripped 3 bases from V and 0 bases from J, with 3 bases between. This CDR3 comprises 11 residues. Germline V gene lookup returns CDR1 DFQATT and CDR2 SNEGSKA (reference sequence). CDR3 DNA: TGCAGTGCTAGCCTCTCCTACGAGCAGTACTTC. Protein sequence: CSASLSYEQYF.

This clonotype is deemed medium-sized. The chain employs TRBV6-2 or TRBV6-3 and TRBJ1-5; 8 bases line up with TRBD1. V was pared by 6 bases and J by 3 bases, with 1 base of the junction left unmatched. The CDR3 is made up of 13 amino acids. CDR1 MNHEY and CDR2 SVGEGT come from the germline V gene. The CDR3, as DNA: TGTGCCAGCAGGGACAGGGTCAATCAGCCCCAGCATTTT. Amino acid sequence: CASRDRVNQPQHF.

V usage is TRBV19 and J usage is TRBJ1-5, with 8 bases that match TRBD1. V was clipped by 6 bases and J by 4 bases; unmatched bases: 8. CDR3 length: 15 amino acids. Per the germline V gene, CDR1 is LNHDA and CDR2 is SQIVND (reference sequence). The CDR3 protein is CASRKSDRVNQPQHF. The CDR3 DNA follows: TGTGCCAGTAGAAAGTCGGACAGGGTGAATCAGCCCCAGCATTTT.

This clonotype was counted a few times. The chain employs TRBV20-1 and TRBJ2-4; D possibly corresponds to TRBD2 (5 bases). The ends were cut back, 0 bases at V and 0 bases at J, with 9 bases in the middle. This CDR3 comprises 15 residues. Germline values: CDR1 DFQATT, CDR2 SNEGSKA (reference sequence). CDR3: CSARDLGLAKNIQYF. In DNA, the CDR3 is TGCAGTGCTAGAGATCTAGGACTAGCCAAAAACATTCAGTACTTC.

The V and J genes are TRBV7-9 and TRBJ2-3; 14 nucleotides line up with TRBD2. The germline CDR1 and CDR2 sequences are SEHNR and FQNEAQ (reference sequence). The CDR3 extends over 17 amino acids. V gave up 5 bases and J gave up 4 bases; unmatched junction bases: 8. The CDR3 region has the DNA TGTGCCAGCAGCGCAGGACTAGCGGGAGGCGTTGCAGATACGCAGTATTTT. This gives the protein CASSAGLAGGVADTQYF.

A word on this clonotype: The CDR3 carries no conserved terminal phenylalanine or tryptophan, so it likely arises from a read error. As DNA, the CDR3 is TGTGCCAGCAGTTTCGGGGTGCGTGGCTACGAGCAGTACTCC. Translating it yields CASSFGVRGYEQYS. The rearrangement uses TRBV28 and TRBJ2-7, with D perhaps TRBD2 (5 bases). CDR1 is MDHEN and CDR2 is SYDVKM in the germline V gene. The CDR3 runs to 14 residues. The V end lost 3 bases, the J end lost 3 bases, and 12 bases lay between the germline ends.

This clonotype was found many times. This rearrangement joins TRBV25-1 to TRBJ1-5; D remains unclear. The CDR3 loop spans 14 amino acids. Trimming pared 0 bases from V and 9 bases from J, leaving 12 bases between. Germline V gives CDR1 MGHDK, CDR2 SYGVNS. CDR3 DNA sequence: TGTGCCAGCAGTGAATACGGCACCCTGGGGCCCCAGCATTTT. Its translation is CASSEYGTLGPQHF.

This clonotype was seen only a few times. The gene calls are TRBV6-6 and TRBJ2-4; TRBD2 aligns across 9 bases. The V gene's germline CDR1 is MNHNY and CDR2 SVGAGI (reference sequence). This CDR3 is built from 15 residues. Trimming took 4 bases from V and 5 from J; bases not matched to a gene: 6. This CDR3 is CASSWDSGRENIQYF. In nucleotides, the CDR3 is TGTGCCAGCAGTTGGGATAGCGGGAGAGAAAACATTCAGTACTTC.

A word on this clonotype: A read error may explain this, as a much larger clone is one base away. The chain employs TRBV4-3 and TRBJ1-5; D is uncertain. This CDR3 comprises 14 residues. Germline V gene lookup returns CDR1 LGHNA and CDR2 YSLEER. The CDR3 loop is CASSQDFQNQPQQF. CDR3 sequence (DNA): TGCGCCAGCAGCCAAGACTTTCAGAATCAGCCCCAGCAATTT.

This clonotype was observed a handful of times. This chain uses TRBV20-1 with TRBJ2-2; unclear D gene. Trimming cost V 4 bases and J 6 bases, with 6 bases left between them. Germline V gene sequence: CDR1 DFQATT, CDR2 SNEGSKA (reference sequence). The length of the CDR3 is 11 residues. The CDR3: CSATTAGELFF. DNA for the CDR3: TGCAGTGCTACTACAGCCGGGGAGCTGTTTTTT.

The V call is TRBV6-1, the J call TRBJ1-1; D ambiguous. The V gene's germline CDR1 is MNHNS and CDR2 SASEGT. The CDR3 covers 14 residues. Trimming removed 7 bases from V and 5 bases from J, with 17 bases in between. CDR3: CASMDNSLGTEAFF. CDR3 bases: TGTGCCAGCATGGATAACTCGTTGGGAACTGAAGCTTTCTTT.

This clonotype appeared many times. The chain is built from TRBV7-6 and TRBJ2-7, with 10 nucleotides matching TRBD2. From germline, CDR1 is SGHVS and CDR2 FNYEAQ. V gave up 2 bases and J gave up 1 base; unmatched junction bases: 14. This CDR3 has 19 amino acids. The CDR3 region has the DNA TGTGCCAGCAGCTTATTAACTAGCGGGGAGTTTGGGCGTTCCTACGAGCAGTACTTC. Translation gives CASSLLTSGEFGRSYEQYF.